These T cell receptor beta chains were read from a single sample in a study of lymphopenia after photon versus proton radiotherapy. Produced via immunoSEQ multiplex PCR; TCRdb's table is partial and in-frame only. In the table there are about 83,000 clones, about four fifths of which are singletons. The specimen comprised peripheral blood, sampled from a patient treated with proton-based radiotherapy. Receptor source: a man aged 55 to 70 with pancreatic cancer. The CDR3 runs from the conserved cysteine through the conserved F or W. Size values are once, few and many counts, or a class for expanded clones, and some rows have none.

v_gene: TRBV5-1
j_gene: TRBJ1-1
abundance: few
CDR3aa: CASSLDGRPNTEAFF

v_gene: TRBV2
j_gene: TRBJ2-2
abundance: .
CDR3aa: CASRAHGLAGGPGTGELFF

v_gene: TRBV5-1
j_gene: TRBJ1-4
abundance: .
CDR3aa: CASSPWLGAGEKLFF

v_gene: TRBV11-3
j_gene: TRBJ2-1
abundance: .
CDR3aa: CASSLPAGVGYEQFF

v_gene: TRBV7-2
j_gene: TRBJ2-3
abundance: .
CDR3aa: CASSLDPGTDTQYF

v_gene: TRBV15
j_gene: TRBJ1-2
abundance: .
CDR3aa: CATSRARDYGYTF

v_gene: TRBV28
j_gene: TRBJ1-2
abundance: .
CDR3aa: CASSISGPNYGYTF

v_gene: TRBV5-5
j_gene: TRBJ2-1
abundance: once
CDR3aa: CASSLLTSGSGEQFF

v_gene: TRBV19
j_gene: TRBJ2-7
abundance: .
CDR3aa: CASSIVAGVSGQYF

v_gene: TRBV6-1
j_gene: TRBJ1-3
abundance: .
CDR3aa: CASRVNPAGNTIYF

v_gene: TRBV9
j_gene: TRBJ2-7
abundance: .
CDR3aa: CASSGSGRDEQYF

v_gene: TRBV9
j_gene: TRBJ2-7
abundance: .
CDR3aa: CASSQPPPRTASDEQYF

v_gene: TRBV28
j_gene: TRBJ1-2
abundance: .
CDR3aa: CASSFRGAVGYGYTF

v_gene: TRBV11-2
j_gene: TRBJ2-7
abundance: .
CDR3aa: CASSLWTSGAEQYF

v_gene: TRBV28
j_gene: TRBJ1-4
abundance: .
CDR3aa: CASSAIGGLMSRGKLFF

v_gene: TRBV9
j_gene: TRBJ2-3
abundance: .
CDR3aa: CASSVGSSLSTDTQYF